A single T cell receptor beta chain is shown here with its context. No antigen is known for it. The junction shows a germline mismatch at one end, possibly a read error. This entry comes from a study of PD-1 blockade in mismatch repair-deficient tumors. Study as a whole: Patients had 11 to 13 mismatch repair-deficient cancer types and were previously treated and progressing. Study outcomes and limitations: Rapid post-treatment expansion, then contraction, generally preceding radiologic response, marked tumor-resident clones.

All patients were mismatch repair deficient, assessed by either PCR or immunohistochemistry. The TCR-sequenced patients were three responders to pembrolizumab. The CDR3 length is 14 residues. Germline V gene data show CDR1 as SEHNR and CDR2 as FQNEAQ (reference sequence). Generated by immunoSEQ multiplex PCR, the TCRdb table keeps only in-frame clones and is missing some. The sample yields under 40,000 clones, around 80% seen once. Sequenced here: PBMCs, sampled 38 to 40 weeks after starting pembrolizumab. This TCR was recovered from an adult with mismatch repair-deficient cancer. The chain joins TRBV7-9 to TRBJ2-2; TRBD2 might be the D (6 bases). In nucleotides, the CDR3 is TGTGCCGGCAGCTTGGAGGGAGCCACCGGGGAGCTGTTTTTT. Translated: CAGSLEGATGELFF.